The 28 T cell receptor beta chains below all came from one sample that was sequenced in a study of blood T cell repertoires in COVID-19. Generated by immunoSEQ multiplex PCR, the TCRdb table keeps only in-frame clones and is missing some. The sample includes over 250,000 clones, more than 70% of them seen just once. Material for sequencing was peripheral blood. The receptors derive from a woman in her 40s who had recovered from COVID-19.

This clone was detected only a few times. The chain joins TRBV7-2 to TRBJ1-1; 7 positions match TRBD1. The CDR3 covers 14 residues. With V trimmed by 3 bases and J by 5 bases, 6 bases remained unmatched. Germline assignment: CDR1 SGHTA and CDR2 FQGNSA. CDR3 sequence (DNA): TGTGCCAGCAGCTTTTTGAGGGGGCAAACTGAAGCTTTCTTT. Amino acids: CASSFLRGQTEAFF.

This rearrangement joins TRBV9 to TRBJ2-1; the D gene is possibly TRBD1 (7 bases). The CDR3 is 19 amino acids. With 3 bases removed from V and 6 bases from J, the gap between germline ends came to 28 bases. The germline V gene encodes CDR1 SGDLS and CDR2 YYNGEE. The CDR3 sequence: CASSAWDWSPVGGANEQFF. The DNA of the CDR3 is TGTGCCAGCAGCGCGTGGGACTGGTCGCCGGTAGGGGGCGCCAATGAGCAGTTCTTC.

The chain recombines TRBV2 with TRBJ1-5; unclear D gene. CDR1 SNHLY and CDR2 FYNNEI come from the germline V gene. This CDR3 contains 14 residues. V was pared by 4 bases and J by 4 bases, with 11 bases between. Here the CDR3 reads CASSGAFWNQPQHF. As DNA, the CDR3 is TGTGCCAGCAGTGGGGCCTTTTGGAATCAGCCCCAGCATTTT.

The chain has TRBV19 and TRBJ1-1; TRBD1 might be the D (6 bases). The CDR3 is 15 amino acids. The germline gives CDR1 LNHDA, CDR2 SQIVND (reference sequence). The V gene lost 7 bases and the J gene lost 1 base, with 16 bases spanning the gap. The CDR3 DNA reads TGTGCCAGTAACCGAAACAGGGTCGCGAACACTGAAGCTTTCTTT. This codes for CASNRNRVANTEAFF.

The CDR3 region is CASTPRGGRGADTQYF. The CDR3 DNA sequence: TGTGCCAGCACCCCCCGGGGCGGGAGAGGGGCAGATACGCAGTATTTT. The chain joins TRBV7-9 to TRBJ2-3; 7 bases match TRBD2. The CDR3 covers 16 residues. Germline-derived CDR1 and CDR2 are SEHNR and FQNEAQ (reference sequence). V lost 7 bases and J lost 4; bases outside the gene matches: 14.

This chain connects TRBV7-2 to TRBJ2-2, with D unresolved. Germline CDR1 SGHTA, CDR2 FQGNSA. Trimming took off 2 bases at V and 8 bases at J, with 9 bases between the two ends. This CDR3 has 13 residues. CDR3 amino acids: CASSLFRGGELFF. The CDR3 DNA reads as TGTGCCAGCAGCTTATTCCGCGGAGGGGAGCTGTTTTTT.

This clone is a singleton in its sample. CDR3 sequence (DNA): TGTGCCAGCAGCTTAACTGCGGGAGGGGAGACCCAGTACTTC. Translation: CASSLTAGGETQYF. The chain couples TRBV7-3 to TRBJ2-5, with 9 nucleotides matching TRBD2. The CDR3 has 14 amino acids. Germline CDR1 reads SGHTA; CDR2 reads FQGTGA. V gave up 0 bases and J gave up 5 bases; unmatched junction bases: 1.

The chain combines TRBV27 with TRBJ1-4; 8 bases agree with TRBD1. Trimming took 6 bases from V and 1 from J; bases not matched to a gene: 10. There are 17 residues in the CDR3. In germline, CDR1 is MNHEY, CDR2 SMNVEV (reference sequence). CDR3 residues: CASRPNDRGLTNEKLFF. CDR3 in DNA: TGTGCCAGCAGGCCGAACGACAGGGGCTTAACTAATGAAAAACTGTTTTTT.

This clone was found a few times. The chain links TRBV6-5 to TRBJ1-1; D unclear. V was cut by 0 bases and J by 7 bases, with 6 bases left in between. The germline V gene encodes CDR1 MNHEY and CDR2 SVGAGI. The CDR3 has 12 amino acids. The CDR3 DNA reads TGTGCCAGCAGTTACTCGGAGGGTGAAGCTTTCTTT. Residues: CASSYSEGEAFF.

The CDR3 region has the DNA TGTGCCAGCAGCTTAGGCGGGTGGGGTAATCAGCCCCAGCATTTT. Its translation: CASSLGGWGNQPQHF. The V and J genes are TRBV7-8 and TRBJ1-5; D is ambiguous. The CDR3 consists of 15 residues. Germline CDR1 SGHVS, CDR2 FQNEAQ. V lost 1 base and J 4 bases, leaving 11 bases between the germline ends.

This clone came up a few times. V gene TRBV30 combines with J gene TRBJ1-5, with TRBD1 matching 8 bases. The V segment lost 2 bases and the J segment 4 bases; nucleotides outside the gene matches: 1. Germline values: CDR1 GTSNPN, CDR2 SVGIG (reference sequence). This CDR3 spans 13 amino acids. CDR3 DNA: TGTGCCTGGAGTAGACAGGGGAATCAGCCCCAGCATTTT. Its protein product is CAWSRQGNQPQHF.

The chain employs TRBV5-4 and TRBJ2-7; D is perhaps TRBD1 (6 bases). Germline lookup yields CDR1 SGHNT and CDR2 YYREEE (reference sequence). The CDR3 contains 13 residues. V lost 6 bases and J 3 bases, leaving 13 bases between the germline ends. CDR3 nucleotides: TGTGCCAGCACCCGACAGGATCGCTACGAGCAGTACTTC. Its translation is CASTRQDRYEQYF.

The chain employs TRBV5-1 and TRBJ2-5, with 14 bases that match TRBD2. This CDR3 has 15 residues. V was pared by 4 bases and J by 4 bases, with 3 bases of the junction left unmatched. In germline, CDR1 is SGHRS, CDR2 YFSETQ. In DNA form, the CDR3 reads TGCGCCAGCAGCCCGGGACTAGCGGGAGTAGAGACCCAGTACTTC. Its protein product is CASSPGLAGVETQYF.

This clone was recorded once. This rearrangement joins TRBV6-2 or TRBV6-3 to TRBJ2-1; 8 bases match TRBD2. Germline loops: CDR1 MNHEY, CDR2 SVGEGT. This CDR3 contains 16 residues. The ends lost 1 base at V and 8 bases at J; junction bases unmatched: 10. CDR3 in amino acids: CASSYYREGGRDEQFF. CDR3 DNA: TGTGCCAGCAGTTACTATCGGGAGGGGGGCAGGGATGAGCAGTTCTTC.

The V and J genes are TRBV7-4 and TRBJ2-3, with 9 bases identical to TRBD2. Germline V gene data show CDR1 as SGHVT and CDR2 as SQSDAQ. The CDR3 is made up of 15 amino acids. V dropped 5 bases and J dropped 6; count of bases not matched to a gene: 9. The CDR3 DNA reads TGTGCCAGCAGCCGGTGGCGGGAGGGAGGGGATACGCAGTATTTT. This gives the protein CASSRWREGGDTQYF.

The CDR3 protein is CASSLAGALGRDEQFF. DNA for the CDR3: TGTGCCAGCAGCTTGGCTGGGGCCCTGGGTCGGGATGAGCAGTTCTTC. V is TRBV5-4 and J is TRBJ2-1, with TRBD1 as a possible D gene (5 bases). There are 16 residues in the CDR3. Trimming removed 0 bases from V and 8 bases from J, with 18 bases in between. From germline, CDR1 is SGHNT and CDR2 YYREEE (reference sequence).

V is TRBV30 and J is TRBJ1-1; D gene unclear. The CDR3 totals 11 residues. The V end lost 3 bases, the J end lost 6 bases, and 8 bases lay between the germline ends. Germline V CDR1 and CDR2: GTSNPN, SVGIG (reference sequence). CDR3 DNA sequence: TGTGCCTGGAGCCGCGAGGCTGAAGCTTTCTTT. Its protein is CAWSREAEAFF.

This chain connects TRBV5-1 to TRBJ1-2, with 9 bases lining up with TRBD1. CDR3 length equals 14 residues. CDR1 SGHRS and CDR2 YFSETQ come from the germline V gene. J lost 7 bases, V lost 3 bases, and 7 bases had no gene match. The CDR3 nucleotides read TGCGCCAGCAGCTCAACAGGGACAGGGATTGGCTACACCTTC. Translating it yields CASSSTGTGIGYTF.

This chain uses TRBV7-2 with TRBJ2-7, with 9 bases lining up with TRBD2. The J segment lost 4 bases and the V segment lost 5 bases, leaving 12 bases of the junction unmatched. Germline V gene lookup returns CDR1 SGHTA and CDR2 FQGNSA. The CDR3 has 16 amino acids. The CDR3: CASSHMTSGAKYEQYF. Written as DNA, the CDR3 is TGTGCCAGCAGCCACATGACTAGCGGAGCTAAATACGAGCAGTACTTC.

This clone was detected only once. The V gene is TRBV6-2 or TRBV6-3, the J gene TRBJ2-2, with D unresolved. The CDR3 extends over 17 amino acids. In germline, CDR1 is MNHEY, CDR2 SVGEGT. The V end lost 2 bases, the J end lost 2 bases, and 15 bases lay between the germline ends. The DNA for the CDR3 is TGTGCCAGCAGTTACCCACGGTTGTCCTTTAACACCGGGGAGCTGTTTTTT. This codes for CASSYPRLSFNTGELFF.

This clone has only one observation. The chain couples TRBV3-1 (or the pseudogene TRBV3-2) to TRBJ2-1; 10 bases map to TRBD2. The germline gives CDR1 LGHDT, CDR2 YNNKEL (reference sequence). This CDR3 is built from 15 residues. Losses at the gene ends were 0 bases for V and 7 bases for J; bases not matched to a gene: 3. Here the CDR3 DNA reads TGTGCCAGCAGCCAAGAGGCTAGCGGGGGTAATGAGCAGTTCTTC. Translating it yields CASSQEASGGNEQFF.

The gene calls are TRBV15 and TRBJ2-7, with 8 bases fitting TRBD2. CDR3 length: 15 residues. Trimming removed 0 bases from V and 0 bases from J; junction bases left unmatched: 1. Per the germline V gene, CDR1 is LNHNV and CDR2 is YYDKDF (reference sequence). The CDR3, as DNA: TGTGCCACCAGCAGAGATCGGGGGGGCTCCTACGAGCAGTACGTC. It yields the protein CATSRDRGGSYEQYV.

The V gene is TRBV7-3, the J gene TRBJ2-5; D not resolved. Germline V gene data show CDR1 as SGHTA and CDR2 as FQGTGA. This CDR3 has 13 amino acids. V lost 0 bases, J lost 1 base, and 3 bases lay in between. CDR3 sequence: CASSLTFQETQYF. CDR3 DNA sequence: TGTGCCAGCAGCTTAACCTTCCAAGAGACCCAGTACTTC.

This clone occurred once. This chain joins TRBV9 and TRBJ1-1; no clear D gene. The V gene's germline CDR1 is SGDLS and CDR2 YYNGEE. Trimming took off 0 bases at V and 1 base at J, with 10 bases between the two ends. The CDR3 extends over 15 amino acids. The CDR3 nucleotides are TGTGCCAGCAGCGTAGGTCAGACTCCGAACACTGAAGCTTTCTTT. It is translated as CASSVGQTPNTEAFF. Together with reference TRBV9 and TRBJ1-1, the CDR3 gives the full variable domain: DSGVTQTPKHLITATGQRVTLRCSPRSGDLSVYWYQQSLDQGLQFLIQYYNGEERAKGNILERFSAQQFPDLHSELNLSSLELGDSALYFCASSVGQTPNTEAFFGQGTRLTVV.

The chain recombines TRBV6-1 with TRBJ1-1, with TRBD1 matching 7 bases. Germline lookup yields CDR1 MNHNS and CDR2 SASEGT. The CDR3 sequence is 14 residues long. V shed 2 bases and J 4 bases; nucleotides not matched to a gene: 4. CDR3 sequence reads: CASSEPGQATEAFF. CDR3 coding DNA: TGTGCCAGCAGTGAACCCGGACAGGCCACTGAAGCTTTCTTT.

The chain has TRBV3-1 (or the pseudogene TRBV3-2) and TRBJ1-1; no definite D call. Looked up from germline, CDR1 is LGHDT and CDR2 is YNNKEL (reference sequence). CDR3 size: 16 residues. The V end was cut by 4 bases, the J end by 1 base, with 16 bases between. In nucleotides, the CDR3 is TGTGCCAGCAGCCCCAAGGGAGGCTGGAGGAACACTGAAGCTTTCTTT. This sequence encodes CASSPKGGWRNTEAFF.

About this clone itself: The same CDR3 is also encoded by other DNA sequences in this sample. This chain connects TRBV18 to TRBJ2-7, with TRBD1 identical over 7 bases. V trimming: 3 bases; J trimming: 0 bases; junction bases outside the gene matches: 2. CDR3 length equals 14 residues. Germline assignment: CDR1 KGHSH and CDR2 LQKENI. CDR3 sequence (DNA): TGTGCCAGCTCACCGACAGGGAGCTCCTACGAGCAGTACTTC. It codes for CASSPTGSSYEQYF.

CDR3 protein: CASSPSPDRSAEQYF. DNA of the CDR3: TGTGCCAGCAGCCCCTCCCCGGACAGGTCCGCCGAGCAGTACTTC. The chain couples TRBV5-6 to TRBJ2-7, with 7 bases matching TRBD1. V lost 4 bases, J lost 6 bases, and 13 bases stayed unmatched. Germline-derived CDR1 and CDR2 are SGHDT and YYEEEE. The CDR3 runs to 15 residues.